The 22 T cell receptor beta chains in this list originate from one sample, sequenced in a study of T-cell memory formation after mild COVID-19 (TCRdb year 2021). The library was produced with 5' RACE. Sequencing used an Illumina NovaSeq 6000. TCRdb passed the public sequencing reads through fastp at Q25 and MiXCR, retaining productive beta sequences. Rows merge per CDR3 protein into single entries with the most common DNA and genes. The sample table lists about 290,000 distinct CDR3 sequences, roughly 18% of them with a count of one. The ten largest make up roughly 23% of the sample. Sequences were obtained from PBMCs or a T cell subset sorted from them (not recorded which). The receptors originated from a man aged 18 to 30 who had mild COVID-19 (a few samples of this study predate the infection). The sample titles of this study are shuffled in the database, so cell type and time point are left out; the donor was told from shared clones.

This clonotype has only a few counts. V usage is TRBV2 and J usage is TRBJ2-3; a possible D gene is TRBD2 (6 bases). Trimming pared 5 bases from V and 2 bases from J, leaving 14 bases between. This CDR3 is built from 15 residues. The germline gives CDR1 SNHLY, CDR2 FYNNEI. CDR3 sequence reads: CASSKWGDPTDTQYF. The CDR3 DNA reads TGTGCCAGCAGTAAATGGGGGGATCCCACAGATACGCAGTATTTT.

In this sample, this clonotype turned up a few times. The chain recombines TRBV11-2 with TRBJ1-1; D uncertain. Germline CDR1 and CDR2: SGHAT and FQNNGV. The V gene lost 7 bases and the J gene lost 1 base, with 4 bases spanning the gap. The CDR3 has 11 residues. Here the CDR3 reads CASKRNTEAFF. As DNA, the CDR3 is TGTGCCAGCAAGAGGAACACTGAAGCTTTCTTT. The full variable domain, rest sourced from reference TRBV11-2 and TRBJ1-1, is EAGVAQSPRYKIIEKRQSVAFWCNPISGHATLYWYQQILGQGPKLLIQFQNNGVVDDSQLPKDRFSAERLKGVDSTLKIQPAKLEDSAVYLCASKRNTEAFFGQGTRLTVV.

The V call is TRBV6-5, the J call TRBJ1-2; TRBD1 is a possible D gene (5 bases). Germline-derived CDR1 and CDR2 are MNHEY and SVGAGI. Deletions cut 2 bases from V and 4 bases from J, with 11 bases between. The CDR3 is 14 residues long. The DNA of the CDR3 is TGTGCCAGCAGTTACGCAGGGAGGACCTATGGCTACACCTTC. Its protein product is CASSYAGRTYGYTF.

The rearrangement links TRBV7-2 to TRBJ2-5, with D tentatively TRBD2 (6 bases). This CDR3 contains 14 residues. The germline V and J ends were trimmed by 4 bases and 7 bases, with 16 bases remaining between them. Germline V gene lookup returns CDR1 SGHTA and CDR2 FQGNSA. The CDR3 sequence: CASSYGGSSTTQYF. The CDR3 DNA sequence: TGTGCCAGCAGCTATGGGGGGAGTTCAACGACCCAGTACTTC.

This clonotype was counted at least ten times. The rearrangement joins TRBV27 to TRBJ2-7, with D possibly being TRBD2 (5 bases). Germline V gives CDR1 MNHEY, CDR2 SMNVEV (reference sequence). This CDR3 spans 13 amino acids. V lost 4 bases to trimming and J lost 6 bases, with 13 bases between them. CDR3 loop: CASSSLAGLEQYF. CDR3 nucleotide sequence: TGTGCCAGCAGTTCCCTGGCGGGCCTCGAGCAGTACTTC.

The rearrangement links TRBV20-1 to TRBJ2-3; 13 positions match TRBD2. Germline CDR1 DFQATT, CDR2 SNEGSKA (reference sequence). The J segment lost 1 base and the V segment lost 6 bases, leaving 4 bases of the junction unmatched. The CDR3 is made up of 15 amino acids. This CDR3 reads CSASGLAGRTDTQYF. The CDR3 DNA reads as TGCAGTGCGTCGGGACTAGCGGGGCGCACAGATACGCAGTATTTT.

This clonotype was picked up a small number of times. The CDR3 nucleotides are TGTGCCAGCAGCTCCCCGGGGGTAGCGGAGTGGAGAGAGACCCAGTACTTC. Its translation: CASSSPGVAEWRETQYF. The chain links TRBV7-9 to TRBJ2-5, with D perhaps TRBD2 (6 bases). CDR3 length: 17 residues. Germline lookup yields CDR1 SEHNR and CDR2 FQNEAQ (reference sequence). V was trimmed by 4 bases and J by 4 bases, leaving 22 bases between them. The complete variable domain, with remaining parts taken from reference TRBV7-9 and TRBJ2-5, reads DTGVSQNPRHKITKRGQNVTFRCDPISEHNRLYWYRQTLGQGPEFLTYFQNEAQLEKSRLLSDRFSAERPKGSFSTLEIQRTEQGDSAMYLCASSSPGVAEWRETQYFGPGTRLLVL.

The rearrangement joins TRBV7-2 to TRBJ2-5; no firm D call. Germline V gene data show CDR1 as SGHTA and CDR2 as FQGNSA. This CDR3 is 15 amino acids long. Trimming pared 1 base from V and 5 bases from J, leaving 14 bases between. The CDR3, as DNA: TGTGCCAGCAGCTTAGGGATCGGGTCCCATGAGACCCAGTACTTC. This translates into CASSLGIGSHETQYF.

V gene TRBV12-3 or TRBV12-4 combines with J gene TRBJ1-2; TRBD1 might be the D (6 bases). V lost 2 bases and J lost 6, with 10 bases in between. This CDR3 spans 13 amino acids. This CDR3 reads CASSLSSGDGYTF. In DNA, the CDR3 is TGTGCCAGCAGTTTAAGTTCAGGGGATGGCTACACCTTC.

V and J are TRBV6-2 or TRBV6-3 and TRBJ2-7, with 8 bases that match TRBD1. The V and J ends lost 5 bases and 7 bases, in that order; junction bases with no gene match: 4. The CDR3 consists of 12 residues. Germline-derived CDR1 and CDR2 are MNHEY and SVGEGT. CDR3 loop: CASSQDRDEQYV. CDR3 nucleotides: TGTGCCAGCAGTCAGGACAGGGATGAGCAGTACGTC.

This chain connects TRBV6-2 or TRBV6-3 to TRBJ2-7; the D call may be TRBD1 or TRBD2 (6 bases each). Germline lookup yields CDR1 MNHEY and CDR2 SVGEGT. The CDR3 length is 14 residues. V dropped 7 bases and J dropped 6 bases, with 19 bases sitting between them. For the CDR3, the DNA is TGTGCCAGCACCCTAAGGAGGGGGAGTATCGAGCAGTACTTC. Its translation is CASTLRRGSIEQYF.

The sample holds a few counts of this clonotype. The chain joins TRBV12-3 or TRBV12-4 to TRBJ2-3; weak D call: TRBD2 (7 bases). The V gene lost 7 bases and the J gene lost 6 bases, with 23 bases spanning the gap. This CDR3 is 16 amino acids long. The CDR3 DNA reads as TGTGCCAGCACCATTACCCCGAGGGGGGGGTCCGATACGCAGTATTTT. Protein sequence: CASTITPRGGSDTQYF.

V is TRBV12-3 or TRBV12-4 and J is TRBJ2-7, with D uncertain. Trimming removed 6 bases from V and 6 bases from J, with 21 bases in between. CDR3 size: 15 residues. CDR3 region: CASRSRGEATIEQYF. The CDR3, as DNA: TGTGCCAGCAGGTCCCGTGGTGAGGCAACCATCGAGCAGTACTTC.

The chain has TRBV6-2 or TRBV6-3 and TRBJ2-6; 12 bases fit TRBD2. The junction had 5 bases not matched to a gene; V was cut back by 5 bases and J by 0 bases. CDR3 length equals 18 residues. Germline V lookup: CDR1 MNHEY, CDR2 SVGEGT. This CDR3 reads CASSDGLAGSSGANVLTF. The CDR3 DNA follows: TGTGCCAGCAGTGATGGACTAGCGGGGTCCTCTGGGGCCAACGTCCTGACTTTC.

This clonotype was seen a handful of times. The chain links TRBV12-3 or TRBV12-4 to TRBJ2-7; D not certain. The V end was cut by 11 bases, the J end by 0 bases, with 8 bases between. The CDR3 extends over 11 amino acids. The CDR3 DNA reads as TGTGCCGACAAAAGCTCCTACGAGCAGTACGTC. This translates into CADKSSYEQYV.

The chain carries TRBV4-3 and TRBJ1-5; D gene uncertain. CDR3 length: 16 residues. V was pared by 2 bases and J by 0 bases, with 11 bases between. Germline loops: CDR1 LGHNA, CDR2 YSLEER. CDR3 in DNA: TGCGCCAGCAGCCAAACGGCCGGGGATAGCAATCAGCCCCAGCATTTT. Translating gives CASSQTAGDSNQPQHF.

The table lists this clonotype with a few counts. The chain combines TRBV4-2 with TRBJ2-5; TRBD2 agrees at 8 bases. Germline V CDR1 and CDR2: LGHNA, YNFKEQ. CDR3 size: 17 residues. The V gene end was trimmed by 3 bases and the J gene end by 5 bases; junction bases not matched to a gene: 14. CDR3 DNA sequence: TGTGCCAGCAGCCAGAGCGGTGGACTAGCTGGGGAGGAGACCCAGTACTTC. Protein: CASSQSGGLAGEETQYF.

This clonotype appeared a few times. This chain joins TRBV5-1 and TRBJ1-2; the match to TRBD1 covers 7 bases. This CDR3 has 16 residues. The junction had 15 bases not matched to a gene; V was cut back by 4 bases and J by 6 bases. Germline CDR1 and CDR2: SGHRS and YFSETQ. This CDR3 reads CASSAGQTTEVDGYTF. CDR3 nucleotide sequence: TGCGCCAGCAGCGCGGGACAGACAACGGAGGTGGATGGCTACACCTTC.

This clonotype appeared many times. The chain is built from TRBV7-9 and TRBJ2-3; 14 nucleotides agree with TRBD2. The CDR3 consists of 15 residues. Losses at the gene ends were 5 bases for V and 7 bases for J; bases not matched to a gene: 5. Germline V lookup: CDR1 SEHNR, CDR2 FQNEAQ (reference sequence). In nucleotides, the CDR3 is TGTGCCAGCAGCCCAAGGACTAGCGGGGGGAATACGCAGTATTTT. Translation: CASSPRTSGGNTQYF. Full variable domain (rest looked up from reference TRBV7-9 and TRBJ2-3): DTGVSQNPRHKITKRGQNVTFRCDPISEHNRLYWYRQTLGQGPEFLTYFQNEAQLEKSRLLSDRFSAERPKGSFSTLEIQRTEQGDSAMYLCASSPRTSGGNTQYFGPGTRLTVL.

A few counts support this clonotype. The rearrangement uses TRBV5-1 and TRBJ1-4, with 8 bases matching TRBD1. V shed 4 bases, J shed 4 bases, and the junction held 6 bases outside the gene matches. The germline CDR1 and CDR2 sequences are SGHRS and YFSETQ. The CDR3 extends over 15 amino acids. The CDR3 here is CASSTQGVRNEKLFF. The CDR3 DNA is TGCGCCAGCAGCACACAGGGGGTTCGTAATGAAAAACTGTTTTTT.

The rearrangement links TRBV10-3 to TRBJ1-2; D gene unclear. The germline V gene encodes CDR1 ENHRY and CDR2 SYGVKD. Trimming removed 6 bases at V and 2 bases at J, with 7 bases between. This CDR3 comprises 12 residues. The CDR3 reads CAIRDGNYGYTF. The CDR3 DNA is TGTGCCATCAGGGACGGCAACTATGGCTACACCTTC.

This clonotype was observed a handful of times. The V call is TRBV7-3, the J call TRBJ2-1, with TRBD1 as a possible D gene (5 bases). Deletions cut 5 bases from V and 9 bases from J, with 20 bases between. This CDR3 has 15 residues. The germline CDR1 and CDR2 sequences are SGHTA and FQGTGA. The CDR3, as DNA: TGTGCCAGCAGCCCCCTCAGGGTTGGTCTGGGTGAGCAGTTCTTC. Its translation is CASSPLRVGLGEQFF.